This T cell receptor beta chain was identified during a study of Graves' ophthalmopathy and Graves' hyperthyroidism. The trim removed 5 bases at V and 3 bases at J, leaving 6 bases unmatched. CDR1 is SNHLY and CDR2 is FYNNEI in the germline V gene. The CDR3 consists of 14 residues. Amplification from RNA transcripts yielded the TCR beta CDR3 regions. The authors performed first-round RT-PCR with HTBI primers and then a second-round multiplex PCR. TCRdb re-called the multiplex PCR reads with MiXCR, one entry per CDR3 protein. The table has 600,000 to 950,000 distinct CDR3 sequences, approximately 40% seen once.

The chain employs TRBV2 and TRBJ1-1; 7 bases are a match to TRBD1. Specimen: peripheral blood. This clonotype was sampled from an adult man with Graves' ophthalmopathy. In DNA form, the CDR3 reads TGTGCCAGCAGTCACCGGGACAGCTACACTGAAGCTTTCTTT. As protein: CASSHRDSYTEAFF.